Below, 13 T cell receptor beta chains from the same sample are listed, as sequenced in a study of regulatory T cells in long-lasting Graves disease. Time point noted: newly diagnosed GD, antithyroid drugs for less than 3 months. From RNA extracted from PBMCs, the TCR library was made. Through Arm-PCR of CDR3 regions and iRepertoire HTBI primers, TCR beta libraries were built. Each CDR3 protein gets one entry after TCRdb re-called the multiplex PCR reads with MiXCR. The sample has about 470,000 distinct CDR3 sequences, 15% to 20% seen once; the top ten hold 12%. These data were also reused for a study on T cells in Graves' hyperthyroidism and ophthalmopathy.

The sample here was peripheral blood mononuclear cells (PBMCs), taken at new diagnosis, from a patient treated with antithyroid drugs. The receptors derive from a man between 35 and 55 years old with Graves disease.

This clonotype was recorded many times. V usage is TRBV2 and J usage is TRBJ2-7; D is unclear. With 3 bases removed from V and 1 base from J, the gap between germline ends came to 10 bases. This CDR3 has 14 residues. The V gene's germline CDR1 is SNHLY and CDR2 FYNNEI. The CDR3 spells CASSEVRSSYEQYF. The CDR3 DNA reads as TGTGCCAGCAGTGAGGTCAGGTCATCCTACGAGCAGTACTTC. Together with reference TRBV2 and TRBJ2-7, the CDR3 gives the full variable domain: EPEVTQTPSHQVTQMGQEVILRCVPISNHLYFYWYRQILGQKVEFLVSFYNNEISEKSEIFDDQFSVERPDGSNFTLKIRSTKLEDSAMYFCASSEVRSSYEQYFGPGTRLTVT.

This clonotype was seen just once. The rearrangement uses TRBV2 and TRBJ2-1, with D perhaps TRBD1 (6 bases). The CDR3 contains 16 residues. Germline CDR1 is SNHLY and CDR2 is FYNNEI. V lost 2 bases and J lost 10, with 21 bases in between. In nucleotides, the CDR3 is TGTGCCAGCAGTGAATACGGGACATCTAGAGGAGCGGAGCAGTTCTTC. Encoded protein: CASSEYGTSRGAEQFF.

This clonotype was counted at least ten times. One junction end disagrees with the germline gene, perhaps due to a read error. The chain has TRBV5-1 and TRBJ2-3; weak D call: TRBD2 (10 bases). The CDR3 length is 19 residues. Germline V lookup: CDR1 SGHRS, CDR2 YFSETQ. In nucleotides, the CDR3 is TGTGCCAGCAGCCAGGTGGACAGGGGAGGACTAGCGGGCACAGATACGCAGTATTTT. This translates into CASSQVDRGGLAGTDTQYF.

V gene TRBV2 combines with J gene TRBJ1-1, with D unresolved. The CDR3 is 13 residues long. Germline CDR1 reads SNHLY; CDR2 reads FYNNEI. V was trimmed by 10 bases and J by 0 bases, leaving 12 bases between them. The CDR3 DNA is TGTGCCACCGGAGCCAGGTTGAACACTGAAGCTTTCTTT. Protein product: CATGARLNTEAFF.

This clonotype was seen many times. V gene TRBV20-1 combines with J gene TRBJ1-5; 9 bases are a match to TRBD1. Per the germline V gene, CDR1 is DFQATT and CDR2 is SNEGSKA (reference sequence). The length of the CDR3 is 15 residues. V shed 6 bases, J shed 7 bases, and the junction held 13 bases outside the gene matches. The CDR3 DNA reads TGCAGTGCCCTAGGAGGGACAGGGTTAAGCCAGCCCCAGCATTTT. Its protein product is CSALGGTGLSQPQHF.

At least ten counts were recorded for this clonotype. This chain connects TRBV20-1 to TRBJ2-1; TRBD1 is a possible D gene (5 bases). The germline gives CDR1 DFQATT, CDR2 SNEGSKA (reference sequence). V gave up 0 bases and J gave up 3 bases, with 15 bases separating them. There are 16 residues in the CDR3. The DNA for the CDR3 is TGCAGTGCTAGAGATCCCCGACAGAACCTCTACAATGAGCAGTTCTTC. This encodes CSARDPRQNLYNEQFF.

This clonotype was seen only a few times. The CDR3 spells CASSIIDRGYYGYTF. The CDR3 DNA reads TGTGCCAGCAGTATTATAGACAGGGGGTACTATGGCTACACCTTC. The rearrangement joins TRBV28 to TRBJ1-2, with 9 bases identical to TRBD1. The CDR3 runs to 15 residues. Germline CDR1 and CDR2: MDHEN and SYDVKM. Trimming at V came to 5 bases and at J to 3 bases, leaving 7 bases not matched to a gene.

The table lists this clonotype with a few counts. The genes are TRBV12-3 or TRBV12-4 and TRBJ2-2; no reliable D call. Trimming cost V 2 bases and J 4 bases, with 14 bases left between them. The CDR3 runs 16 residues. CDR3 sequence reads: CASSLQRPRSTGELFF. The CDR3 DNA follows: TGTGCCAGCAGTTTACAGCGACCAAGAAGCACCGGGGAGCTGTTTTTT.

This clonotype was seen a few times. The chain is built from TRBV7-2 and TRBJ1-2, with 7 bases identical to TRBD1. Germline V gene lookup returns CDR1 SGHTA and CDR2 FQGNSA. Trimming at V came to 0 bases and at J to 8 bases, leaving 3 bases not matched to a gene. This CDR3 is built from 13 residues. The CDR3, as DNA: TGTGCCAGCAGCTTAGCCACAGGGGAAGGCTACACCTTC. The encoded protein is CASSLATGEGYTF.

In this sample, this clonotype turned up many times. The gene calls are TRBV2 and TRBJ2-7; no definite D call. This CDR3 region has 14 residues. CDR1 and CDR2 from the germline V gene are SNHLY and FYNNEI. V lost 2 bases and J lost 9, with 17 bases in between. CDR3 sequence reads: CASSERERRVGQYF. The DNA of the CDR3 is TGTGCCAGCAGTGAACGCGAGAGAAGAGTAGGGCAGTACTTC.

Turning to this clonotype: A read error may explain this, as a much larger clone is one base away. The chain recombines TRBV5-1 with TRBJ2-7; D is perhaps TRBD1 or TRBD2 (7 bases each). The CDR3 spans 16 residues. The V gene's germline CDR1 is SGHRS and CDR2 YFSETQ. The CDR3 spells CASGLGGDSFVYEQYF. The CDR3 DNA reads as TGCGCCAGCGGCTTGGGGGGGGACAGCTTCGTCTACGAGCAGTACTTC. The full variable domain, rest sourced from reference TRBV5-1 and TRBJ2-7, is KAGVTQTPRYLIKTRGQQVTLSCSPISGHRSVSWYQQTPGQGLQFLFEYFSETQRNKGNFPGRFSGRQFSNSRSEMNVSTLELGDSALYLCASGLGGDSFVYEQYFGPGTRLTVT.

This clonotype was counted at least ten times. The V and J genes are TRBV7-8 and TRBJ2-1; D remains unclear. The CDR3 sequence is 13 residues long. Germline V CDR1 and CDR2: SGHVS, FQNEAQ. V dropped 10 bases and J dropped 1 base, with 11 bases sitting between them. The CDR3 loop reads CATSARSYNEQFF. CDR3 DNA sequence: TGTGCCACCTCAGCACGTTCCTACAATGAGCAGTTCTTC. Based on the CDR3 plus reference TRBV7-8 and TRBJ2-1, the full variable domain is GAGVSQSPRYKVAKRGQDVALRCDPISGHVSLFWYQQALGQGPEFLTYFQNEAQLDKSGLPSDRFFAERPEGSVSTLKIQRTQQEDSAVYLCATSARSYNEQFFGPGTRLTVL.

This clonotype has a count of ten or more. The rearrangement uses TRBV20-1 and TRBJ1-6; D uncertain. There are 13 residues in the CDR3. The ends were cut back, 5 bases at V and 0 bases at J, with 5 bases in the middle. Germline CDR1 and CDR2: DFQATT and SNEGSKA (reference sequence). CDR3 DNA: TGCAGTGCTGTGAGCTCCTATAATTCACCCCTCCACTTT. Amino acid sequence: CSAVSSYNSPLHF.